Following are 28 T cell receptor beta chains from one sample sequenced in a study of a mutant IDH1 vaccine in newly diagnosed glioma listed by TCRdb under 2021. Receptors were amplified or captured by the immunoSEQ multiplex PCR assay. This is the immuneACCESS table as TCRdb keeps it, with only in-frame sequences that have V and J called. A part of the clones is gone; compared with another copy, unresolved V genes explain less than half, and the rest is unexplained. For this sample the table gives tens of thousands of clones, of which around 83% were detected only once. The top ten hold about 3.8% of the sample. No cognate antigen is known for these TCRs. The time point label corresponds to: week 47, end of study. Each vaccine dose, consisting of 300 ug of a 20-mer mutant IDH1 peptide in Montanide, was administered subcutaneously with topical imiquimod. Material: PBMCs, obtained from a glioma patient whose treatment included an IDH1 peptide vaccine. Source of these receptors: a man aged 30 to 39 with glioma.

This chain links TRBV5-1 with TRBJ2-7; TRBD2 matches 10 bases. J lost 4 bases, V lost 0 bases, and 4 bases had no gene match. The germline V gene encodes CDR1 SGHRS and CDR2 YFSETQ. This CDR3 has 15 residues. The CDR3 region is CASSLGTSGVYEQYF. The CDR3 DNA follows: TGCGCCAGCAGCTTGGGTACTAGCGGGGTATACGAGCAGTACTTC.

V gene TRBV14 combines with J gene TRBJ1-4; tentatively, D is TRBD1 (5 bases). Germline loops: CDR1 SGHDN, CDR2 FVKESK. CDR3 size: 15 residues. V was clipped by 4 bases and J by 1 base, with 10 bases between them. The CDR3 DNA is TGTGCCAGCAGCCCGGGGGTGATAACTAATGAAAAACTGTTTTTT. Translated: CASSPGVITNEKLFF.

The CDR3, as DNA: TGTGCCATCAGTGCACCTGTTAGCGGGGGGGTCCTGTTCTTC. It encodes CAISAPVSGGVLFF. The genes are TRBV10-3 and TRBJ2-1; 11 bases align to TRBD2. The V and J ends lost 4 bases and 15 bases, in that order; junction bases with no gene match: 11. The CDR3 extends over 14 amino acids. The V gene's germline CDR1 is ENHRY and CDR2 SYGVKD.

V is TRBV7-7 and J is TRBJ2-5; 7 positions match TRBD1. The germline V gene encodes CDR1 SSHAT and CDR2 FNYEAQ (reference sequence). The CDR3 is 14 amino acids. V lost 5 bases to trimming and J lost 2 bases; unmatched junction nucleotides: 5. The CDR3 region has the DNA TGTGCCAGCAGCCGGACAGGAACGCAAGAGACCCAGTACTTC. Translation: CASSRTGTQETQYF.

The genes are TRBV5-1 and TRBJ2-1; maybe TRBD1 (5 bases). Trimming took off 3 bases at V and 2 bases at J, with 18 bases between the two ends. The CDR3 covers 17 residues. Germline CDR1 and CDR2: SGHRS and YFSETQ. The DNA of the CDR3 is TGCGCCAGCAGCTGGGGCGGCCAGGAAGGGGCCTACAATGAGCAGTTCTTC. Encoded protein: CASSWGGQEGAYNEQFF.

V is TRBV5-1 and J is TRBJ1-1, with D possibly matching TRBD1 (6 bases). This CDR3 has 16 amino acids. CDR1 is SGHRS and CDR2 is YFSETQ in the germline V gene. V lost 2 bases and J lost 0, with 14 bases in between. The CDR3: CASSFARAGVNTEAFF. CDR3 DNA: TGCGCCAGCAGCTTTGCGAGGGCAGGGGTGAACACTGAAGCTTTCTTT. The full variable domain, rest sourced from reference TRBV5-1 and TRBJ1-1, is KAGVTQTPRYLIKTRGQQVTLSCSPISGHRSVSWYQQTPGQGLQFLFEYFSETQRNKGNFPGRFSGRQFSNSRSEMNVSTLELGDSALYLCASSFARAGVNTEAFFGQGTRLTVV.

The gene calls are TRBV19 and TRBJ2-7; the D gene is possibly TRBD1 (8 bases). There are 14 residues in the CDR3. Germline V gene sequence: CDR1 LNHDA, CDR2 SQIVND (reference sequence). V shed 5 bases and J shed 3 bases, with 14 bases lying between them. The CDR3 is CASSVTGDYYEQYF. DNA of the CDR3: TGTGCCAGTAGTGTGACAGGGGACTACTACGAGCAGTACTTC. The variable domain in full, with the rest retrieved from reference TRBV19 and TRBJ2-7, is DGGITQSPKYLFRKEGQNVTLSCEQNLNHDAMYWYRQDPGQGLRLIYYSQIVNDFQKGDIAEGYSVSREKKESFPLTVTSAQKNPTAFYLCASSVTGDYYEQYFGPGTRLTVT.

The rearrangement uses TRBV6-5 and TRBJ2-7; 9 nucleotides line up with TRBD2. The V segment lost 3 bases and the J segment 4 bases; nucleotides outside the gene matches: 7. The germline gives CDR1 MNHEY, CDR2 SVGAGI. The CDR3 spans 15 residues. CDR3: CASSYSGGGWYEQYF. The CDR3 bases are TGTGCCAGCAGTTATAGCGGGGGTGGCTGGTACGAGCAGTACTTC.

The J gene is TRBJ1-6, the V gene TRBV19, with TRBD1 matching 9 bases. Germline-derived CDR1 and CDR2 are LNHDA and SQIVND (reference sequence). The length of the CDR3 is 17 residues. V was pared by 7 bases and J by 9 bases, with 16 bases of the junction left unmatched. CDR3 DNA: TGTGCCAGTACGGGGACAGGGAAAAGGATAACGACTTCACCCCTCCACTTT. Amino acids: CASTGTGKRITTSPLHF.

V is TRBV10-2 and J is TRBJ1-4; TRBD1 matches at 8 bases. The J segment lost 2 bases and the V segment lost 6 bases, leaving 5 bases of the junction unmatched. This CDR3 is built from 15 residues. Germline V gene data show CDR1 as WSHSY and CDR2 as SAAADI. The CDR3 sequence is CASRDGQGTNEKLFF. The CDR3 DNA reads as TGCGCCAGCAGAGACGGACAGGGCACTAATGAAAAACTGTTTTTT.

V usage is TRBV25-1 and J usage is TRBJ1-6, with TRBD1 as a possible D gene (5 bases). In germline, CDR1 is MGHDK, CDR2 SYGVNS. The V end was cut by 8 bases, the J end by 7 bases, with 15 bases between. The CDR3 loop spans 14 amino acids. The CDR3, as DNA: TGTGCCAGCCGGGGCTGGGTCTGGAATTCACCCCTCCACTTT. Amino acids: CASRGWVWNSPLHF.

The chain uses TRBV2 and TRBJ1-2, with 10 bases fitting TRBD1. Germline V gene lookup returns CDR1 SNHLY and CDR2 FYNNEI. The CDR3 length is 15 residues. V lost 6 bases, J lost 0 bases, and 4 bases stayed unmatched. This chain's CDR3 is CASRGQGLTNYGYTF. CDR3 coding DNA: TGTGCCAGCAGGGGACAGGGGCTGACTAACTATGGCTACACCTTC.

This sequence joins TRBV5-1 and TRBJ2-3, with 8 bases identical to TRBD2. V trimming: 0 bases; J trimming: 2 bases; junction bases outside the gene matches: 8. Looked up from germline, CDR1 is SGHRS and CDR2 is YFSETQ. The CDR3 runs to 17 residues. As DNA, the CDR3 is TGCGCCAGCAGCTTGGAGAGCGGGGGAAGAGACACAGATACGCAGTATTTT. This codes for CASSLESGGRDTDTQYF.

The V gene is TRBV30, the J gene TRBJ2-4; a possible D gene is TRBD2 (6 bases). Per germline, CDR1 GTSNPN and CDR2 SVGIG (reference sequence). The CDR3 contains 15 residues. With 2 bases removed from V and 3 bases from J, the gap between germline ends came to 14 bases. CDR3 region: CAWSPAGLSKNIQYF. As DNA, the CDR3 is TGTGCCTGGAGTCCGGCAGGACTAAGCAAAAACATTCAGTACTTC.

The gene calls are TRBV10-1 and TRBJ1-3, with a tentative D call TRBD1 (6 bases). Germline loops: CDR1 WNHNN, CDR2 SYGVQD (reference sequence). The CDR3 runs to 14 residues. V lost 6 bases, J lost 0 bases, and 9 bases lay in between. In nucleotides, the CDR3 is TGCGCCAGCAGGGACAGCATCTCTGGAAACACCATATATTTT. Translating it yields CASRDSISGNTIYF.

The chain recombines TRBV5-8 with TRBJ1-5; the D is unclear. In germline, CDR1 is SGHTS, CDR2 YDEGEE. CDR3 size: 17 residues. V was pared by 0 bases and J by 0 bases, with 13 bases between. DNA for the CDR3: TGTGCCAGCAGCTTGGCCCCGGAGAAGTATAGCAATCAGCCCCAGCATTTT. Amino acid sequence: CASSLAPEKYSNQPQHF.

The chain links TRBV7-9 to TRBJ1-2, with D possibly matching TRBD1 (6 bases). This CDR3 spans 15 amino acids. CDR1 and CDR2 from the germline V gene are SEHNR and FQNEAQ (reference sequence). V lost 5 bases, J lost 5 bases, and 18 bases lay in between. CDR3 coding DNA: TGTGCCAGCAGCACAGCAGGGGAGTGGGCTTATGGCTACACCTTC. Residues: CASSTAGEWAYGYTF.

The chain recombines TRBV7-9 with TRBJ2-1; tentatively, D is TRBD1 (5 bases). This CDR3 contains 16 residues. The germline CDR1 and CDR2 sequences are SEHNR and FQNEAQ (reference sequence). With 3 bases removed from V and 2 bases from J, the gap between germline ends came to 14 bases. CDR3 in DNA: TGTGCCAGCAGCTTTTGGACACCCCCGACCTACAATGAGCAGTTCTTC. It translates to CASSFWTPPTYNEQFF.

The chain recombines TRBV28 with TRBJ2-7; possibly TRBD1 for D (6 bases). CDR1 and CDR2 (germline): MDHEN, SYDVKM. The CDR3 sequence is 14 residues long. Trimming left V 2 bases short and J 4 bases short, with 12 bases between. The CDR3 loop is CASSLTLQGYEQYF. The CDR3 coding sequence is TGTGCCAGCAGTTTAACCCTCCAGGGGTACGAGCAGTACTTC.

This clone appeared once. V gene TRBV4-1 combines with J gene TRBJ2-5; D remains unclear. The DNA end is more similar to TRBJ2-7, so the J call may be wrong. The germline V gene has CDR1 MGHRA and CDR2 YSYEKL. This CDR3 is built from 14 residues. The CDR3 spells CASSQDQAGYEQYF. CDR3 nucleotides: TGCGCCAGCAGCCAGGATCAAGCCGGCTACGAGCAGTACTTC.

The rearrangement joins TRBV10-2 to TRBJ2-2; D possibly corresponds to TRBD1 (5 bases). Germline V lookup: CDR1 WSHSY, CDR2 SAAADI. The CDR3 sequence is 14 residues long. V was clipped by 4 bases and J by 2 bases, with 8 bases between them. This chain's CDR3 is CASSGTPNTGELFF. DNA of the CDR3: TGCGCCAGCAGTGGGACACCTAACACCGGGGAGCTGTTTTTT.

The chain joins TRBV5-8 to TRBJ1-6; D possibly corresponds to TRBD1 (6 bases). The length of the CDR3 is 17 residues. With 7 bases removed from V and 0 bases from J, the gap between germline ends came to 17 bases. Germline V gene data show CDR1 as SGHTS and CDR2 as YDEGEE. CDR3: CASLTFRGPSYNSPLHF. The CDR3 DNA reads as TGTGCCAGCTTAACCTTCAGGGGACCCTCCTATAATTCACCCCTCCACTTT.

CDR3 sequence reads: CASSFKGLDGNQPQHF. In DNA form, the CDR3 reads TGTGCCAGCAGCTTCAAGGGGTTGGATGGCAATCAGCCCCAGCATTTT. The genes are TRBV5-4 and TRBJ1-5, with a possible D match to TRBD1 (5 bases). V lost 2 bases to trimming and J lost 2 bases, with 14 bases between them. CDR3 length equals 16 residues. In germline, CDR1 is SGHNT, CDR2 YYREEE (reference sequence).

V and J are TRBV7-6 and TRBJ2-1, with D perhaps assigned TRBD1 or TRBD2 (7 bases each). The germline V and J ends were trimmed by 1 base and 8 bases, with 12 bases remaining between them. Germline CDR1 is SGHVS and CDR2 is FNYEAQ. The CDR3 covers 14 residues. CDR3 sequence (DNA): TGTGCCAGCAGCTTAGACCAGGGGGGGTATGAGCAGTTCTTC. Amino acids: CASSLDQGGYEQFF.

The chain couples TRBV5-1 to TRBJ1-1, with unresolved D. Trimming pared 4 bases from V and 4 bases from J, leaving 14 bases between. Germline V lookup: CDR1 SGHRS, CDR2 YFSETQ. The CDR3 totals 14 residues. The CDR3 protein is CASSPQEGGTEAFF. In DNA form, the CDR3 reads TGCGCCAGCAGCCCTCAGGAAGGAGGCACTGAAGCTTTCTTT.

V is TRBV15 and J is TRBJ1-5, with 9 bases that match TRBD1. The V and J ends lost 0 bases and 6 bases, in that order; junction bases with no gene match: 6. The length of the CDR3 is 16 residues. Germline assignment: CDR1 LNHNV and CDR2 YYDKDF (reference sequence). CDR3 DNA: TGTGCCACCAGCAGAGATCTGACAGGGGGAGGTCAGCCCCAGCATTTT. Translated: CATSRDLTGGGQPQHF.

The V call is TRBV5-1, the J call TRBJ2-5; either TRBD1 or TRBD2 may supply D (5 bases each). The CDR3 is 16 residues long. The V end lost 4 bases, the J end lost 2 bases, and 18 bases lay between the germline ends. The germline gives CDR1 SGHRS, CDR2 YFSETQ. CDR3 residues: CASSPEDDQGQETQYF. CDR3 DNA: TGCGCCAGCAGCCCGGAGGACGACCAGGGTCAAGAGACCCAGTACTTC. Combining the CDR3 with reference TRBV5-1 and TRBJ2-5 gives the whole variable domain KAGVTQTPRYLIKTRGQQVTLSCSPISGHRSVSWYQQTPGQGLQFLFEYFSETQRNKGNFPGRFSGRQFSNSRSEMNVSTLELGDSALYLCASSPEDDQGQETQYFGPGTRLLVL.

This clone was seen only once. The chain has TRBV20-1 and TRBJ2-5, with D hard to call. CDR1 and CDR2 from the germline V gene are DFQATT and SNEGSKA (reference sequence). Trimming took off 3 bases at V and 4 bases at J, with 6 bases between the two ends. This CDR3 contains 11 residues. The CDR3 spells CSASIRETQYF. CDR3 bases: TGCAGTGCTAGTATTCGAGAGACCCAGTACTTC.